Following are 32 T cell receptor beta chains from one sample sequenced in a study of T-cell memory formation after mild COVID-19 (dated by TCRdb to the early 2020s). Libraries were made using 5' RACE. Sequencing was performed on an Illumina NovaSeq 6000. TCRdb trimmed public reads at Q25 via fastp, called clones via MiXCR and kept in-frame beta chains. Rows are unified per CDR3 protein, each entry keeping the most common DNA and genes. The table for this sample lists about 560,000 distinct CDR3 sequences; roughly 21% of them were counted only once. The ten largest clones take up 7% to 9% of the sample. What was sequenced was PBMCs or a T cell subset sorted from them (not recorded which). The receptors here all came from an adult woman who had mild COVID-19 (a few samples of this study predate the infection). The sample titles of this study are shuffled in the database, so cell type and time point are left out; the donor was told from shared clones.

V gene TRBV6-5 combines with J gene TRBJ2-7; perhaps TRBD1 as D (6 bases). Trimming shortened V by 3 bases and J by 1 base, and 13 bases separated the two germline ends. CDR1 and CDR2 from the germline V gene are MNHEY and SVGAGI. This CDR3 is built from 15 residues. CDR3 region: CASSYGRTASYEQYF. As DNA, the CDR3 is TGTGCCAGCAGTTATGGGCGGACAGCTTCCTACGAGCAGTACTTC.

This clonotype was counted many times. The CDR3 region has the DNA TGCGCCAGCAGCTTGGGACAGGCCAAAAACATTCAGTACTTC. It codes for CASSLGQAKNIQYF. The chain recombines TRBV5-1 with TRBJ2-4; tentatively, D is TRBD1 (5 bases). Germline V CDR1 and CDR2: SGHRS, YFSETQ. This CDR3 has 14 amino acids. V lost 0 bases and J 1 base, leaving 5 bases between the germline ends.

This clonotype was seen only a few times. This chain uses TRBV15 with TRBJ1-1, with no clear D. The length of the CDR3 is 14 residues. V was clipped by 3 bases and J by 1 base, with 9 bases between them. Germline CDR1 reads LNHNV; CDR2 reads YYDKDF (reference sequence). The CDR3 sequence: CATSRGRENTEAFF. DNA of the CDR3: TGTGCCACCAGCAGGGGCCGGGAGAACACTGAAGCTTTCTTT.

The chain joins TRBV23-1 to TRBJ2-1, with unresolved D. TRBV23-1 is recorded as an ORF, its role being uncertain. V shed 4 bases and J shed 6 bases, with 7 bases lying between them. This CDR3 is built from 12 residues. The CDR3 loop reads CASSLFTNEQFF. In DNA form, the CDR3 reads TGCGCCAGCAGTCTGTTTACCAATGAGCAGTTCTTC.

The V call is TRBV6-6, the J call TRBJ1-2; maybe TRBD1 (5 bases). This CDR3 comprises 13 residues. V was trimmed by 5 bases and J by 6 bases, leaving 13 bases between them. Germline CDR1 reads MNHNY; CDR2 reads SVGAGI (reference sequence). For the CDR3, the DNA is TGTGCCAGCAGTCAGACAGTGGGAAATGGCTACACCTTC. Translation gives CASSQTVGNGYTF.

This clonotype has only a few counts. V and J are TRBV5-1 and TRBJ2-7; maybe TRBD2 (6 bases). The V gene lost 0 bases and the J gene lost 0 bases, with 10 bases spanning the gap. CDR3 length equals 15 residues. Per germline, CDR1 SGHRS and CDR2 YFSETQ. CDR3 DNA: TGCGCCAGCAGCTTGGAGATAGCGGCCTCCTACGAGCAGTACTTC. Amino acids: CASSLEIAASYEQYF.

This chain joins TRBV29-1 and TRBJ2-6; D perhaps matches TRBD1 (6 bases). This CDR3 has 14 amino acids. Looked up from germline, CDR1 is SQVTM and CDR2 is ANQGSEA. Trimming shortened V by 4 bases and J by 4 bases, and 11 bases separated the two germline ends. CDR3 sequence: CSVATGSGANVLTF. The CDR3 region has the DNA TGCAGCGTTGCTACAGGGTCCGGGGCCAACGTCCTGACTTTC. The full variable domain, rest sourced from reference TRBV29-1 and TRBJ2-6, is SAVISQKPSRDICQRGTSLTIQCQVDSQVTMMFWYRQQPGQSLTLIATANQGSEATYESGFVIDKFPISRPNLTFSTLTVSNMSPEDSSIYLCSVATGSGANVLTFGAGSRLTVL.

The chain combines TRBV7-3 with TRBJ2-2, with 9 bases matching TRBD2. V trimming: 6 bases; J trimming: 4 bases; junction bases outside the gene matches: 6. This CDR3 comprises 15 residues. Germline V CDR1 and CDR2: SGHTA, FQGTGA. The CDR3 region is CASSPSGAGTGELFF. As DNA, the CDR3 is TGTGCCAGCAGTCCTAGCGGGGCAGGCACCGGGGAGCTGTTTTTT.

The chain recombines TRBV5-4 with TRBJ2-2, with a possible D match to TRBD2 (6 bases). CDR1 and CDR2 (germline): SGHNT, YYREEE (reference sequence). The CDR3 is made up of 16 amino acids. V lost 6 bases and J lost 0, with 15 bases in between. The CDR3 loop reads CASMERRGANTGELFF. The CDR3 DNA sequence: TGTGCCAGCATGGAGCGGAGGGGAGCGAACACCGGGGAGCTGTTTTTT.

This clonotype has just a few counts. The chain has TRBV4-1 and TRBJ1-1, with D tentatively TRBD1 (5 bases). V lost 0 bases to trimming and J lost 1 base, with 12 bases between them. Germline CDR1 and CDR2: MGHRA and YSYEKL. The CDR3 length is 16 residues. The CDR3 loop is CASSQDPMGRNTEAFF. The CDR3 coding sequence is TGCGCCAGCAGCCAAGATCCGATGGGACGGAACACTGAAGCTTTCTTT.

This clonotype was found a few times. This chain links TRBV6-2 or TRBV6-3 with TRBJ2-3; D may match TRBD1 or TRBD2 (6 bases each). The CDR3 runs 16 residues. V was cut by 3 bases and J by 2 bases, with 15 bases left in between. The V gene's germline CDR1 is MNHEY and CDR2 SVGEGT. CDR3 amino acids: CASSYSGAAYTDTQYF. CDR3 nucleotides: TGTGCCAGCAGTTATTCGGGGGCGGCCTACACAGATACGCAGTATTTT.

In this sample, this clonotype turned up a few times. The chain has TRBV12-3 or TRBV12-4 and TRBJ2-7, with 8 bases identical to TRBD2. V lost 5 bases and J lost 1; bases outside the gene matches: 7. CDR3 length: 15 residues. The DNA of the CDR3 is TGTGCCAGCAGTACACAAGCGGGGGATTCCTACGAGCAGTACTTC. It specifies CASSTQAGDSYEQYF.

The rearrangement uses TRBV19 and TRBJ2-1; 8 nucleotides agree with TRBD2. J gave up 2 bases and V 6 bases, and 6 bases lay outside the gene matches. The CDR3 is 15 amino acids. Germline CDR1 reads LNHDA; CDR2 reads SQIVND (reference sequence). CDR3 DNA sequence: TGTGCCAGTAGACGGAGCGGGGGTACCTACAATGAGCAGTTCTTC. Amino acids: CASRRSGGTYNEQFF.

The CDR3: CASRTGQAKNIQYF. CDR3 DNA: TGTGCCAGCCGGACAGGGCAAGCCAAAAACATTCAGTACTTC. The chain uses TRBV28 and TRBJ2-4, with 8 bases aligning to TRBD1. This CDR3 is built from 14 residues. Germline V gene lookup returns CDR1 MDHEN and CDR2 SYDVKM. Losses at the gene ends were 8 bases for V and 0 bases for J; bases not matched to a gene: 3.

This clonotype came up a few times. The V and J genes are TRBV19 and TRBJ2-2, with 7 bases matching TRBD1. The V gene end was trimmed by 6 bases and the J gene end by 5 bases; junction bases not matched to a gene: 9. Germline V CDR1 and CDR2: LNHDA, SQIVND (reference sequence). CDR3 length: 15 residues. The CDR3 loop reads CASRLRQGVTGELFF. The DNA of the CDR3 is TGTGCCAGTAGATTAAGGCAGGGGGTGACCGGGGAGCTGTTTTTT.

In its sample, this clonotype was seen a few times. The chain links TRBV7-9 to TRBJ1-6, with D maybe TRBD1 (5 bases). V lost 5 bases and J 2 bases, leaving 13 bases between the germline ends. This CDR3 has 16 amino acids. Germline V CDR1 and CDR2: SEHNR, FQNEAQ (reference sequence). The CDR3, as DNA: TGTGCCAGCAGCCCCAGTGTGGGGGCCTATAATTCACCCCTCCACTTT. Amino acids: CASSPSVGAYNSPLHF.

This clonotype has only a few counts. This chain uses TRBV7-8 with TRBJ1-5; TRBD1 agrees at 7 bases. V was pared by 3 bases and J by 6 bases, with 5 bases of the junction left unmatched. CDR3 size: 14 residues. Looked up from germline, CDR1 is SGHVS and CDR2 is FQNEAQ. The CDR3: CASSFSTGVQPQHF. The CDR3 nucleotides read TGTGCCAGCAGCTTCTCAACAGGGGTTCAGCCCCAGCATTTT. Full variable domain (missing parts from reference TRBV7-8 and TRBJ1-5): GAGVSQSPRYKVAKRGQDVALRCDPISGHVSLFWYQQALGQGPEFLTYFQNEAQLDKSGLPSDRFFAERPEGSVSTLKIQRTQQEDSAVYLCASSFSTGVQPQHFGDGTRLSIL.

This clonotype was observed a few times. The chain uses TRBV5-6 and TRBJ1-5, with TRBD1 matching over 7 bases. The CDR3 covers 15 residues. The germline gives CDR1 SGHDT, CDR2 YYEEEE. The V gene end was trimmed by 3 bases and the J gene end by 0 bases; junction bases not matched to a gene: 3. CDR3 in amino acids: CASSWGQLSNQPQHF. The CDR3 DNA is TGTGCCAGCAGCTGGGGACAGCTTAGCAATCAGCCCCAGCATTTT.

The chain uses TRBV20-1 and TRBJ1-1; 8 bases are a match to TRBD1. The trim removed 5 bases at V and 5 bases at J, leaving 10 bases unmatched. The CDR3 extends over 14 amino acids. Germline V gene sequence: CDR1 DFQATT, CDR2 SNEGSKA (reference sequence). CDR3 protein: CSAHPQGARTEAFF. CDR3 sequence (DNA): TGCAGTGCTCACCCGCAGGGGGCGAGGACTGAAGCTTTCTTT.

This chain joins TRBV15 and TRBJ2-7; D assignment may be TRBD1 or TRBD2 (6 bases each). Germline CDR1 is LNHNV and CDR2 is YYDKDF (reference sequence). V shed 0 bases and J shed 3 bases, with 9 bases lying between them. The CDR3 extends over 14 amino acids. The CDR3 is CATSRDKGGYEQYF. CDR3 DNA: TGTGCCACCAGCAGAGACAAGGGGGGCTACGAGCAGTACTTC.

In this sample, this clonotype turned up a few times. V gene TRBV24-1 combines with J gene TRBJ2-7; 9 bases match TRBD2. The germline CDR1 and CDR2 sequences are KGHDR and SFDVKD. V dropped 6 bases and J dropped 3; count of bases not matched to a gene: 14. This CDR3 has 17 residues. The CDR3 reads CATSLLAGTSAFYEQYF. For the CDR3, the DNA is TGTGCCACCAGTCTTCTAGCGGGAACTTCAGCTTTCTACGAGCAGTACTTC.

The V gene is TRBV19, the J gene TRBJ1-6; TRBD1 is a possible D gene (5 bases). Looked up from germline, CDR1 is LNHDA and CDR2 is SQIVND (reference sequence). The V and J ends lost 2 bases and 6 bases respectively, with 8 bases between them. This CDR3 is 14 amino acids long. In DNA form, the CDR3 reads TGTGCCAGTAGTATACGGGGGTCTAATTCACCCCTCCACTTT. It translates to CASSIRGSNSPLHF.

This chain joins TRBV29-1 and TRBJ2-7; TRBD1 or TRBD2 may be the D gene (7 bases each). Trimming removed 4 bases at V and 5 bases at J, with 15 bases between. The CDR3 spans 13 residues. Germline V CDR1 and CDR2: SQVTM, ANQGSEA. CDR3 coding DNA: TGCAGCGTTGGGGCAGGGGGGGGGCACGAGCAGTACTTC. It translates to CSVGAGGGHEQYF.

The J gene is TRBJ2-3, the V gene TRBV9, with D hard to call. The CDR3 spans 11 residues. Trimming stripped 10 bases from V and 3 bases from J, with 9 bases between. Germline V gene sequence: CDR1 SGDLS, CDR2 YYNGEE. DNA for the CDR3: TGTGCCGGGGTTCGGACAGATACGCAGTATTTT. Its protein product is CAGVRTDTQYF.

V usage is TRBV27 and J usage is TRBJ1-1; D may be TRBD1 (5 bases). The germline CDR1 and CDR2 sequences are MNHEY and SMNVEV (reference sequence). Between the trimmed V and J ends, which lost 7 bases and 0 bases, there was a span of 18 bases. This CDR3 comprises 16 residues. The CDR3 nucleotides are TGTGCCAGCATCACCTCTGGCCAGGGAATGAACACTGAAGCTTTCTTT. Its protein is CASITSGQGMNTEAFF.

In its sample, this clonotype was seen a few times. The V call is TRBV7-2, the J call TRBJ2-1; 10 bases agree with TRBD2. Per germline, CDR1 SGHTA and CDR2 FQGNSA. J was trimmed by 10 bases and V by 5 bases; bases with no gene match: 11. The CDR3 runs 15 residues. This CDR3 is CASSPTSGYNVEQFF. CDR3 DNA: TGTGCCAGCAGCCCGACTAGCGGGTACAATGTGGAGCAGTTCTTC.

A few counts support this clonotype. The chain carries TRBV5-1 and TRBJ2-1; no firm D call. V was trimmed by 0 bases and J by 7 bases, leaving 8 bases between them. The V gene's germline CDR1 is SGHRS and CDR2 YFSETQ. The CDR3 has 13 amino acids. CDR3: CASSLEWGNEQFF. DNA for the CDR3: TGCGCCAGCAGCTTGGAATGGGGTAATGAGCAGTTCTTC.

This clonotype was observed a few times. V gene TRBV6-5 combines with J gene TRBJ2-7; TRBD2 might be the D (6 bases). Trimming shortened V by 6 bases and J by 2 bases, and 17 bases separated the two germline ends. CDR1 and CDR2 (germline): MNHEY, SVGAGI. This CDR3 region has 15 residues. CDR3: CASRPDRDLTYEQYF. CDR3 nucleotide sequence: TGTGCCAGCAGGCCCGACCGGGACTTAACCTACGAGCAGTACTTC.

This sequence joins TRBV9 and TRBJ1-6; no clear D gene. V shed 0 bases and J shed 7 bases, with 14 bases lying between them. Germline lookup yields CDR1 SGDLS and CDR2 YYNGEE. This CDR3 is 16 amino acids long. This chain's CDR3 is CASSVAGRQPNSPLHF. As DNA, the CDR3 is TGTGCCAGCAGCGTAGCCGGCAGGCAGCCGAATTCACCCCTCCACTTT.

The V and J genes are TRBV5-5 and TRBJ1-4; TRBD1 matches 7 bases. Germline-derived CDR1 and CDR2 are SGHKS and YYEKEE (reference sequence). The V and J ends lost 3 bases and 7 bases, in that order; junction bases with no gene match: 6. This CDR3 has 14 residues. The CDR3 bases are TGTGCCAGCAGCTCCACGACAGGGATTGAAAAACTGTTTTTT. This encodes CASSSTTGIEKLFF. Drawing the rest from reference TRBV5-5 and TRBJ1-4, the complete variable domain is DAGVTQSPTHLIKTRGQQVTLRCSPISGHKSVSWYQQVLGQGPQFIFQYYEKEERGRGNFPDRFSARQFPNYSSELNVNALLLGDSALYLCASSSTTGIEKLFFGSGTQLSVL.

This chain connects TRBV2 to TRBJ2-7; TRBD2 agrees at 8 bases. V trimming: 6 bases; J trimming: 6 bases; junction bases outside the gene matches: 16. CDR1 SNHLY and CDR2 FYNNEI come from the germline V gene. The CDR3 consists of 16 residues. The DNA for the CDR3 is TGTGCCAGCAGCCAATCCTCGAGCGGGAGCTCGTTCGAGCAGTACTTC. This translates into CASSQSSSGSSFEQYF.

The chain links TRBV6-2 or TRBV6-3 to TRBJ1-3; 8 bases fit TRBD1. Germline V gene data show CDR1 as MNHEY and CDR2 as SVGEGT. The trim removed 7 bases at V and 1 base at J, leaving 9 bases unmatched. CDR3 length: 16 amino acids. CDR3 protein: CASTRAGTGSGNTIYF. CDR3 nucleotide sequence: TGTGCCAGCACCCGCGCCGGGACAGGTTCTGGAAACACCATATATTTT.